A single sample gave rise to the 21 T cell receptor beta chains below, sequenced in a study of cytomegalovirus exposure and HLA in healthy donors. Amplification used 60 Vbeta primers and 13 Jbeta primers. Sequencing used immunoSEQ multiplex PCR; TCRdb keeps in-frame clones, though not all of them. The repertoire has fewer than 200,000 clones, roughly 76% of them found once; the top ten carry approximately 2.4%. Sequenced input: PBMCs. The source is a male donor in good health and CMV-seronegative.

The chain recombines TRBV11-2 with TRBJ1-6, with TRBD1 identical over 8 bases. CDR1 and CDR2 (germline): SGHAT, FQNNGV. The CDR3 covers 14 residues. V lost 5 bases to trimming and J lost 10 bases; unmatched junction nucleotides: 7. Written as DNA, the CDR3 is TGTGCCAGCAGCGAGGGACAGGCGGGCTCACCCCTCCACTTT. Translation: CASSEGQAGSPLHF.

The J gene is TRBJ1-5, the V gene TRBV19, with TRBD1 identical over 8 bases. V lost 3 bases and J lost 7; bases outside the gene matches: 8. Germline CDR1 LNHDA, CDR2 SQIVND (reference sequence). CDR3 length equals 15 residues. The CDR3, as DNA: TGTGCCAGTAGTATTAGGACAGGGCTAGGGCAGCCCCAGCATTTT. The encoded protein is CASSIRTGLGQPQHF.

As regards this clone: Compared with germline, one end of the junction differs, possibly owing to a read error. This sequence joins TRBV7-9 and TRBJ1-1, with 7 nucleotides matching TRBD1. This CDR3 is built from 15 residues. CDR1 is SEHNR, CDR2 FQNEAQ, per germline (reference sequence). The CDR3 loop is CSSSLGQRMNTEAFF. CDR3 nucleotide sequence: TGTTCCAGCAGCTTGGGACAGAGGATGAACACTGAAGCTTTCTTT.

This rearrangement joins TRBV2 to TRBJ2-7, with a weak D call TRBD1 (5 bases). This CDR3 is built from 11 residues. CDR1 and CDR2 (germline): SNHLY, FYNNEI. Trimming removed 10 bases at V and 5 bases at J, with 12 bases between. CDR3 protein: CATSGYDEQYF. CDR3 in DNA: TGTGCCACATCAGGGTATGACGAGCAGTACTTC.

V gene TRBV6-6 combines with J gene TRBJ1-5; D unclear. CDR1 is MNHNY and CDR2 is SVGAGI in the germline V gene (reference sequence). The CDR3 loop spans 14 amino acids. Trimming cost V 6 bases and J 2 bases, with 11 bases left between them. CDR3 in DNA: TGTGCCAGCAGAGCCGGGTTTCGCAATCAGCCCCAGCATTTT. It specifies CASRAGFRNQPQHF.

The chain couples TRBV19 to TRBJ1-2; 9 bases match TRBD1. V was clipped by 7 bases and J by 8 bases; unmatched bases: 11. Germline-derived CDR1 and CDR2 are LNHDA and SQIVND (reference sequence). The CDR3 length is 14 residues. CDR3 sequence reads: CASTPGGQGPGYTF. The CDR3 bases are TGTGCCAGTACCCCAGGAGGACAGGGGCCAGGCTACACCTTC.

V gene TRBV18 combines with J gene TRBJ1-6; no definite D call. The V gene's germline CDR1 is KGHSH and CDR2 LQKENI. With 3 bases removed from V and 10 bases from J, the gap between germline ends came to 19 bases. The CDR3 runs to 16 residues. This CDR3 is CASSPGFQPLGSPLHF. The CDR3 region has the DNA TGTGCCAGCTCACCCGGGTTCCAGCCCTTAGGCTCACCCCTCCACTTT.

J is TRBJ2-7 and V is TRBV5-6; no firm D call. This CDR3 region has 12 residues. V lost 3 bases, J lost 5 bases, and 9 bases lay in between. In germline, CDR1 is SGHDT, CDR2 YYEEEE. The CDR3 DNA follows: TGTGCCAGCAGCTACGAAGCCCACGAGCAGTACTTC. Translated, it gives CASSYEAHEQYF.

The CDR3 bases are TGTGCCAGCAGTATGGTGGGGCCCTACGAGCAGTACTTC. Translated, it gives CASSMVGPYEQYF. This chain connects TRBV6-5 to TRBJ2-7; TRBD1 is a possible D gene (5 bases). Germline assignment: CDR1 MNHEY and CDR2 SVGAGI. Trimming pared 5 bases from V and 2 bases from J, leaving 10 bases between. There are 13 residues in the CDR3.

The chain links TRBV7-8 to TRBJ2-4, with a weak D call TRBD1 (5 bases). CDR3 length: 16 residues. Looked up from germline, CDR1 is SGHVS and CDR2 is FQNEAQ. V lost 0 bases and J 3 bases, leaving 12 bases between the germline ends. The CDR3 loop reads CASSLARWGSKNIQYF. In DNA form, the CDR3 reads TGTGCCAGCAGCTTAGCGCGGTGGGGCAGCAAAAACATTCAGTACTTC.

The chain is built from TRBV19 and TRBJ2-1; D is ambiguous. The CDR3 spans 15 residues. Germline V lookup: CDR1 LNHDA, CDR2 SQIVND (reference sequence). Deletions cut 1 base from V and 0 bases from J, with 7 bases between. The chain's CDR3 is CASSIAVSSYNEQFF. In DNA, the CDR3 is TGTGCCAGTAGTATAGCGGTGAGCTCCTACAATGAGCAGTTCTTC.

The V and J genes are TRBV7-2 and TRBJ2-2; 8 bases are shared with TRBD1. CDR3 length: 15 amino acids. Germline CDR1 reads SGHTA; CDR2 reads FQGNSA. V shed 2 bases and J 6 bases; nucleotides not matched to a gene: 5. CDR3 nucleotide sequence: TGTGCCAGCAGCTTACGGACAGGGTTGGCCGGGGAGCTGTTTTTT. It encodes CASSLRTGLAGELFF.

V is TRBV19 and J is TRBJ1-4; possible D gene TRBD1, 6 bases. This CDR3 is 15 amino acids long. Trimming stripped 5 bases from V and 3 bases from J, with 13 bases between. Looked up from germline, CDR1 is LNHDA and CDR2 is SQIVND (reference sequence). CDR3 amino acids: CASSVRGYPNEKLFF. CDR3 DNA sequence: TGTGCCAGTAGTGTCAGGGGATACCCTAATGAAAAACTGTTTTTT.

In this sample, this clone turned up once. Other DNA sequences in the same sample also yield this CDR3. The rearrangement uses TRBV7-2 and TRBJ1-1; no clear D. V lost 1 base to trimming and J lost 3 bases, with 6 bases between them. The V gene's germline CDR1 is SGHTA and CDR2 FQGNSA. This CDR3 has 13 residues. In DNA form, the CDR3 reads TGTGCCAGCAGCTTAGACAGAGACACTGAAGCTTTCTTT. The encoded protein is CASSLDRDTEAFF.

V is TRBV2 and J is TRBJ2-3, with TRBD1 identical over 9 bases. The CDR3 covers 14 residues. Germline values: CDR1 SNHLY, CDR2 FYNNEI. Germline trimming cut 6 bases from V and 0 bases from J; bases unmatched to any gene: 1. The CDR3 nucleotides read TGTGCCAGCAGGGACAGGGGCAGCACAGATACGCAGTATTTT. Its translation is CASRDRGSTDTQYF.

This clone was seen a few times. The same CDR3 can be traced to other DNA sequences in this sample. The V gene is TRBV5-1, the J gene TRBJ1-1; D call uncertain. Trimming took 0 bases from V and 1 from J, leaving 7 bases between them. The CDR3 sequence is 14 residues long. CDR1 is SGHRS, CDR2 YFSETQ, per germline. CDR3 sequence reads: CASSLGAGNTEAFF. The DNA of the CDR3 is TGCGCCAGCAGCTTGGGGGCGGGGAACACTGAAGCTTTCTTT.

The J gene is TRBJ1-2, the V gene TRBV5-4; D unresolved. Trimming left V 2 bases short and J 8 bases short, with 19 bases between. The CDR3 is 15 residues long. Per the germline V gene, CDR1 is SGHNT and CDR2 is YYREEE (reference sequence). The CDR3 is CASSLPRGMTGGYTF. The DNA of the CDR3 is TGTGCCAGCAGCTTACCGAGAGGGATGACCGGCGGCTACACCTTC.

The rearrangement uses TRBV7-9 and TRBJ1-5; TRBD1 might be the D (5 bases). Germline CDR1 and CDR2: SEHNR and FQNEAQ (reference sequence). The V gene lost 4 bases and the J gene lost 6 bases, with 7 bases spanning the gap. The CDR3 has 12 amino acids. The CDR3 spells CASSSGGQPQHF. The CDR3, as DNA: TGTGCCAGCAGCTCGGGGGGTCAGCCCCAGCATTTT.

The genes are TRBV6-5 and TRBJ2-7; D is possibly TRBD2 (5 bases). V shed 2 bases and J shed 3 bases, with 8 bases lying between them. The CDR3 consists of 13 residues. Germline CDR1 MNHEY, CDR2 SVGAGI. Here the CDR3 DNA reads TGTGCCAGCAGTTACAGGGAGTACTACGAGCAGTACTTC. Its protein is CASSYREYYEQYF.

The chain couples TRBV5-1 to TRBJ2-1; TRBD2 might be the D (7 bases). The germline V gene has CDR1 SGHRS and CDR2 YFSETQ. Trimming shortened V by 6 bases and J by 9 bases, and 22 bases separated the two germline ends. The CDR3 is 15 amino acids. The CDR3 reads CASTPRGGTTSEQFF. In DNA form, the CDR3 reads TGCGCCAGCACCCCAAGAGGGGGGACTACCTCTGAGCAGTTCTTC.

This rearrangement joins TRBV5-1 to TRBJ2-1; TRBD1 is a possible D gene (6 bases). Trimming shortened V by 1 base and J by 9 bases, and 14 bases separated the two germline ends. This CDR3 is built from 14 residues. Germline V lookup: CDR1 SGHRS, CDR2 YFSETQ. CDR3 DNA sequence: TGCGCCAGCAGCTTGCGCAGGGGCCCTTCTGAGCAGTTCTTC. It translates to CASSLRRGPSEQFF.